A selection of T cell receptor beta chains follows, all from one sample in a study of blood T cell repertoires in COVID-19. Assay used: immunoSEQ multiplex PCR; TCRdb lists only in-frame clones, some missing. Of about 230,000 clones in the sample, approximately 87% are singletons; the top ten hold approximately 2.5%. Sequenced sample: peripheral blood. The receptors stem from a woman in her 70s with active or convalescent COVID-19. The CDR3 runs from the conserved cysteine through the conserved F or W. A D gene is named only where the DNA matches it firmly. Only part of the rows carry a size: once, few, many, or a class if the clone is expanded.

d_gene: -; abundance: once; j_gene: TRBJ2-4; v_gene: TRBV6-2/TRBV6-3; CDR3nt: TGTGCCAGCAGTTACGAGTACCAGGGGCTAGCCAAAAACATTCAGTACTTC; CDR3aa: CASSYEYQGLAKNIQYF
d_gene: TRBD1; abundance: -; j_gene: TRBJ1-4; v_gene: TRBV10-3; CDR3nt: TGTGCCTCAAGACCTACAGGGGGAAAGGAAAAACTGTTTTTT; CDR3aa: CASRPTGGKEKLFF
d_gene: TRBD2; abundance: -; j_gene: TRBJ2-2; v_gene: TRBV19; CDR3nt: TGTGCCAGTACCATCCTTCCGGGGGGGCGAACCGGGGAGCTGTTTTTT; CDR3aa: CASTILPGGRTGELFF
d_gene: TRBD1; abundance: once; j_gene: TRBJ1-3; v_gene: TRBV5-1; CDR3nt: TGCGCCAGCAGCCTGGGAGGGGGCTACTCTGGAAACACCATATATTTT; CDR3aa: CASSLGGGYSGNTIYF
d_gene: -; abundance: -; j_gene: TRBJ2-2; v_gene: TRBV7-2; CDR3nt: TGTGCCAGCAGCCGGAATACAGGGAACACCGGGGAGCTGTTTTTT; CDR3aa: CASSRNTGNTGELFF
d_gene: -; abundance: few; j_gene: TRBJ2-7; v_gene: TRBV11-1; CDR3nt: TGTGCCAGCAGCTTGAGTCACGAGCAGTACTTC; CDR3aa: CASSLSHEQYF
d_gene: -; abundance: -; j_gene: TRBJ1-6; v_gene: TRBV28; CDR3nt: TGTGCCAGCAGTCCCCCGAGAAACTCACCCCTCCACTTT; CDR3aa: CASSPPRNSPLHF
d_gene: TRBD2; abundance: once; j_gene: TRBJ2-3; v_gene: TRBV7-8; CDR3nt: TGTGCCAGCAGCTTGGCCAGGACTAGCGGGGACGCAGATACGCAGTATTTT; CDR3aa: CASSLARTSGDADTQYF
d_gene: TRBD1; abundance: -; j_gene: TRBJ1-5; v_gene: TRBV24-1; CDR3nt: TGTGCCACCAGTGGTTCTGACAGGGGGCTTCTTCAGCCCCAGCATTTT; CDR3aa: CATSGSDRGLLQPQHF
d_gene: -; abundance: few; j_gene: TRBJ2-5; v_gene: TRBV7-9; CDR3nt: TGTGCCAGCAGCTTAATGGGCGAGACCCAGTACTTC; CDR3aa: CASSLMGETQYF
d_gene: TRBD2; abundance: -; j_gene: TRBJ2-7; v_gene: TRBV19; CDR3nt: TGTGCCAGTAGTTTCGCGGGGGGGGTAGCCTCCTACGAGCAGTACTTC; CDR3aa: CASSFAGGVASYEQYF
d_gene: -; abundance: -; j_gene: TRBJ2-7; v_gene: TRBV7-9; CDR3nt: TGTGCCAGCAGTCCTCTCACATCAGGTACCGAGCAGTACTTC; CDR3aa: CASSPLTSGTEQYF
d_gene: -; abundance: -; j_gene: TRBJ2-7; v_gene: TRBV5-5; CDR3nt: TGTGCCAGCAGCTACAGTAACACCTACGAGCAGTACTTC; CDR3aa: CASSYSNTYEQYF
d_gene: -; abundance: -; j_gene: TRBJ2-7; v_gene: TRBV5-1; CDR3nt: TGCGCCAGCAGCTTGGTTGCGGACACCACTGAGCAGTACTTC; CDR3aa: CASSLVADTTEQYF
d_gene: -; abundance: -; j_gene: TRBJ2-4; v_gene: TRBV9; CDR3nt: TGTGCCAGCAGCGTAACAGGTGGTCTAGCCAAAAACATTCAGTACTTC; CDR3aa: CASSVTGGLAKNIQYF
d_gene: -; abundance: -; j_gene: TRBJ1-1; v_gene: TRBV7-9; CDR3nt: TGTGCCAGCAGCTTAGGGGGCGGGGGTGACACTGAAGCTTTCTTT; CDR3aa: CASSLGGGGDTEAFF